Following are 11 T cell receptor beta chains from one sample sequenced in a study of Ad26.COV2.S vaccination and SARS-CoV-2 variants. The repertoire was sequenced with immunoSEQ multiplex PCR; TCRdb's copy has only in-frame clones and lacks some. The sample shows fewer than 900,000 clones, more than 80% of them seen only once. Treatment described: roughly 18 received Ad26.COV2.S at low or high dose, single or two shots; 5 received placebo; per-sample allocation not given. Day 63 following the first vaccine or placebo injection was when the samples were taken. This specimen was peripheral blood, taken in a trial of Ad26.COV2.S vaccine versus placebo. Receptors originate from a person aged 18 to 65 who received the Ad26.COV2.S COVID-19 vaccine or a placebo.

V and J are TRBV27 and TRBJ1-2; no clear D. The CDR3 consists of 14 residues. The germline V and J ends were trimmed by 6 bases and 4 bases, with 15 bases remaining between them. The germline V gene has CDR1 MNHEY and CDR2 SMNVEV (reference sequence). Here the CDR3 reads CASRKLGPFYGYTF. The CDR3 coding sequence is TGTGCCAGCAGAAAACTGGGTCCCTTCTATGGCTACACCTTC.

This chain uses TRBV11-2 with TRBJ1-2, with a possible D match to TRBD1 (5 bases). Per the germline V gene, CDR1 is SGHAT and CDR2 is FQNNGV. Trimming shortened V by 0 bases and J by 1 base, and 9 bases separated the two germline ends. This CDR3 is built from 15 residues. The CDR3 nucleotides are TGTGCCAGCAGCTTAGAGGGGACTTTTAACTATGGCTACACCTTC. Its protein product is CASSLEGTFNYGYTF.

The rearrangement links TRBV7-2 to TRBJ1-1; D gene ambiguous. V shed 7 bases and J shed 4 bases, with 13 bases lying between them. The germline V gene has CDR1 SGHTA and CDR2 FQGNSA. The CDR3 spans 13 residues. The CDR3 here is CASTLRSVTEAFF. In DNA, the CDR3 is TGTGCCAGCACCCTCCGGAGTGTCACTGAAGCTTTCTTT.

This rearrangement joins TRBV15 to TRBJ2-1; 8 nucleotides align to TRBD1. V gave up 4 bases and J gave up 4 bases; unmatched junction bases: 9. The CDR3 has 16 amino acids. The V gene's germline CDR1 is LNHNV and CDR2 YYDKDF (reference sequence). The CDR3 nucleotides are TGTGCCACCAGCACCATCGACAGGGGTTCTTACAATGAGCAGTTCTTC. It codes for CATSTIDRGSYNEQFF.

The CDR3, as DNA: TGTGCCAGCAGCCAGGACAGGGCGTATGTTTACGAGCAGTACTTC. It translates to CASSQDRAYVYEQYF. This sequence joins TRBV7-2 and TRBJ2-7; 8 bases agree with TRBD1. The CDR3 is 15 amino acids. Germline V lookup: CDR1 SGHTA, CDR2 FQGNSA. Trimming took 5 bases from V and 4 from J; bases not matched to a gene: 10.

The chain recombines TRBV15 with TRBJ2-7; D may match TRBD1 or TRBD2 (7 bases each). The CDR3 is made up of 15 amino acids. Trimming took off 0 bases at V and 0 bases at J, with 9 bases between the two ends. CDR1 is LNHNV, CDR2 YYDKDF, per germline (reference sequence). The CDR3 DNA reads as TGTGCCACCAGCAGAGACAGGGGGGGCTCCTACGAGCAGTACTTC. Amino acid sequence: CATSRDRGGSYEQYF.

The genes are TRBV9 and TRBJ1-3; D is undetermined. V was cut by 0 bases and J by 1 base, with 11 bases left in between. This CDR3 is 16 amino acids long. The germline gives CDR1 SGDLS, CDR2 YYNGEE. For the CDR3, the DNA is TGTGCCAGCAGCGTAGAGCCGGCCAGATCTGGAAACACCATATATTTT. This gives the protein CASSVEPARSGNTIYF.

The V and J genes are TRBV5-1 and TRBJ1-6; TRBD1 matches at 10 bases. V gave up 4 bases and J gave up 7 bases; unmatched junction bases: 5. From germline, CDR1 is SGHRS and CDR2 YFSETQ. The CDR3 consists of 15 residues. The CDR3 is CASSDRDRGNSPLHF. In DNA form, the CDR3 reads TGCGCCAGCAGCGACCGGGACAGGGGAAATTCACCCCTCCACTTT. Variable domain in full (rest from reference TRBV5-1 and TRBJ1-6): KAGVTQTPRYLIKTRGQQVTLSCSPISGHRSVSWYQQTPGQGLQFLFEYFSETQRNKGNFPGRFSGRQFSNSRSEMNVSTLELGDSALYLCASSDRDRGNSPLHFGNGTRLTVT.

The gene calls are TRBV4-2 and TRBJ2-7; D possibly corresponds to TRBD1 (6 bases). The germline V gene has CDR1 LGHNA and CDR2 YNFKEQ. The CDR3 runs to 15 residues. Trimming left V 2 bases short and J 5 bases short, with 16 bases between. DNA of the CDR3: TGTGCCAGCAGCCAATTGTGGGGACAAGGCGACGAGCAGTACTTC. Its protein product is CASSQLWGQGDEQYF.

The V gene is TRBV2, the J gene TRBJ2-2; D unresolved. This CDR3 spans 13 amino acids. Germline lookup yields CDR1 SNHLY and CDR2 FYNNEI. Deletions cut 6 bases from V and 1 base from J, with 6 bases between. CDR3 in amino acids: CASRAVNTGELFF. DNA of the CDR3: TGTGCCAGCAGGGCAGTGAACACCGGGGAGCTGTTTTTT. Full variable domain (missing parts from reference TRBV2 and TRBJ2-2): EPEVTQTPSHQVTQMGQEVILRCVPISNHLYFYWYRQILGQKVEFLVSFYNNEISEKSEIFDDQFSVERPDGSNFTLKIRSTKLEDSAMYFCASRAVNTGELFFGEGSRLTVL.

The V and J genes are TRBV10-3 and TRBJ1-3; D remains ambiguous. The CDR3 is 14 amino acids. Per the germline V gene, CDR1 is ENHRY and CDR2 is SYGVKD. V lost 7 bases and J 1 base, leaving 11 bases between the germline ends. The CDR3 nucleotides are TGTGCCATCACATCGGGAGGGTCTGGAAACACCATATATTTT. Translated, it gives CAITSGGSGNTIYF.